This is a list of T cell receptor beta chains from one sample in a study of cytomegalovirus exposure and HLA in healthy donors. Sequenced by immunoSEQ multiplex PCR; TCRdb stores in-frame clones only, minus some. The table includes over 200,000 clones, 75% to 80% detected once. Sequenced sample: PBMCs. Every receptor here comes from a male donor in good health and CMV-seronegative. CDR3s include the opening cysteine and the closing phenylalanine or tryptophan. The order of the fields is V gene, D gene, CDR3 length, CDR3 protein. D genes are given only for firm matches.

>TRBV5-6|TRBD2|17
CASSLAGGLAGWDEQFF
>TRBV7-7|.|16
CASSLDGGDSNQPQHF
>TRBV5-4|.|15
CASSSSGGRGTEAFF
>TRBV6-5|.|14
CASSYSGVNTEAFF
>TRBV4-3|TRBD2|16
CASSQGTSGGVETQYF
>TRBV5-6|.|12
CASSLAGPEAFF
>TRBV28|TRBD2|15
CASSSGLAGPYEQYF
>TRBV18|TRBD1|16
CASSPIGTGKRNEQFF
>TRBV18|.|14
CASSPESSGNTIYF
>TRBV4-2|.|15
CASSQELASYYEQYF
>TRBV29-1|.|12
CSVEVASYGYTF
>TRBV4-2|TRBD2|16
CASSHIERESYNEQFF
>TRBV7-3|TRBD2|17
CASSAWGGTARPGELFF
>TRBV7-9|.|13
CASSLTMRTEAFF
>TRBV7-6|.|13
CASSLDTGNTIYF